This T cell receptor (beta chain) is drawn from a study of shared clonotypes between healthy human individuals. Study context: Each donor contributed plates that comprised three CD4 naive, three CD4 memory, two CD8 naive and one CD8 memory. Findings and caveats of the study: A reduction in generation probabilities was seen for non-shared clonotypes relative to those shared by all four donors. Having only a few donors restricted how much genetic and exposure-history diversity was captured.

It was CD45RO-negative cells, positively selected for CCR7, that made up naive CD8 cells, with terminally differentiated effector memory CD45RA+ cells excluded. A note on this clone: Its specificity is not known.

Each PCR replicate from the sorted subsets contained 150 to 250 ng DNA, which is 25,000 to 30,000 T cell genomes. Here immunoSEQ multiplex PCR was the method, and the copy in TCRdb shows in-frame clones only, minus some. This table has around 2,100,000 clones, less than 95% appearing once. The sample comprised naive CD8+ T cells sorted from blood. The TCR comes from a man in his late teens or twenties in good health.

Here the CDR3 reads CASSLDGNIQYF. CDR3 sequence (DNA): TGTGCCAGCAGCCTGGACGGGAACATTCAGTACTTC. The chain joins TRBV9 to TRBJ2-4, with no clear D. Between the trimmed V and J ends, which lost 4 bases and 7 bases, there was a span of 9 bases. The CDR3 has 12 residues. From germline, CDR1 is SGDLS and CDR2 YYNGEE.